This paragraph covers one T cell receptor (beta chain) sequence. Method: immunoSEQ multiplex PCR; TCRdb's copy keeps in-frame clones and lacks some. This table has over 200,000 clones, about 87% appearing once. The sample comes from a study of blood T cell repertoires in COVID-19. Study at large: Nucleic acid was either cDNA or gDNA, and it came from T cells, B-cell-depleted T cells, or PBMCs.

This CDR3 contains 15 residues. V lost 2 bases, J lost 3 bases, and 6 bases stayed unmatched. Germline values: CDR1 KGHSH, CDR2 LQKENI. This TCR was sampled from a woman between 25 and 40 years old who had been exposed to COVID-19. The chain combines TRBV18 with TRBJ1-2, with 7 bases that match TRBD1. Sequencing input: PBMCs or T cells enriched from blood (not recorded which). CDR3 coding DNA: TGTGCCAGCTCACCAAAGGGGGCGGGCGACTATGGCTACACCTTC. Translating it yields CASSPKGAGDYGYTF.